This entry is about one TCR beta chain. Its antigen is not identified. CDR1 is SNHLY, CDR2 FYNNEI, per germline. The CDR3 sequence is 17 residues long. After removal of 0 bases from V and 3 bases from J, the junction contained 11 bases not matched to a gene. These data come from a study of cytomegalovirus exposure and HLA in healthy donors. At the level of the study: In a previous analysis, 117 million unique TCR beta sequences were found from some 180 million T cells. An early data release held approximately 80 million unique TCRs from HLA-typed donors.

The PCR was carried out with 60 Vbeta primers and 13 Jbeta primers. Only in-frame clones appear in the TCRdb table, and some are missing; sequencing was by immunoSEQ multiplex PCR. The sample includes about 130,000 clones, 60% to 85% seen only once; the top ten take 1.5% to 2.5%. Each donor was nominally healthy when sampled (though unrecorded immune exposures were likely). Findings and limits, study-wide: According to an earlier analysis, most TCR beta V segments yielded productive rearrangements about 87% or about 30% of the time.

The specimen sequenced was PBMCs. The TCR comes from a middle-aged man in good health and CMV-seronegative. The chain couples TRBV2 to TRBJ2-7; 7 bases are shared with TRBD1. CDR3 sequence: CASSEAFEMGQLYEQYV. The CDR3 DNA sequence: TGTGCCAGCAGTGAAGCGTTCGAAATGGGACAGCTCTACGAGCAGTACGTC.